The 12 T cell receptor beta chains below come from one sample, sequenced in a study of quantifying T cell responses using KT2 cells. Study-level information: cDNA was made from DNase-treated RNA using alpha and beta constant primers.

Each cDNA got a UMI-containing oligo ligated at its 3' end. First-round PCR used four to five cycles and beta primers RC1.1 and RC1.2 covering TRBC1 and TRBC2. Each CDR3 protein gets one entry after TCRdb re-called the UMI-ligation and nested PCR reads with MiXCR. The profile shows about 30,000 distinct CDR3 sequences, approximately 7% of them singletons. Sequencing input: PBMCs spiked with cells of the T cell clone KT2. These receptors were obtained from a human donor.

This clonotype was recorded at least ten times. The gene calls are TRBV11-2 and TRBJ2-5; 7 nucleotides match TRBD1. J was trimmed by 4 bases and V by 2 bases; bases with no gene match: 7. This CDR3 spans 15 amino acids. In germline, CDR1 is SGHAT, CDR2 FQNNGV. The CDR3 DNA follows: TGTGCCAGCAGCTTAATGACAGGGACCCGAGAGACCCAGTACTTC. Amino acids: CASSLMTGTRETQYF.

About this clonotype: A much larger clone lies a single base off, so this may be a read error. The J gene is TRBJ2-1, the V gene TRBV12-3 or TRBV12-4; a possible D gene is TRBD2 (5 bases). The CDR3 is made up of 13 amino acids. Trimming cost V 3 bases and J 10 bases, with 13 bases left between them. The CDR3 DNA is TGTGCCAGCAGTTTGGACTCCTCGGACGAGCAGTTCTTC. Encoded protein: CASSLDSSDEQFF.

This clonotype occurred many times. This sequence joins TRBV6-1 and TRBJ1-6, with TRBD1 as a possible D gene (5 bases). The germline V gene encodes CDR1 MNHNS and CDR2 SASEGT. Trimming cost V 11 bases and J 6 bases, with 11 bases left between them. The CDR3 sequence is 12 residues long. The CDR3 nucleotides read TGTGCCTCCGGGACGGCTAATTCACCCCTCCACTTT. The encoded protein is CASGTANSPLHF.

This chain joins TRBV27 and TRBJ2-1; no reliable D call. Looked up from germline, CDR1 is MNHEY and CDR2 is SMNVEV (reference sequence). Trimming took 6 bases from V and 4 from J, leaving 7 bases between them. This CDR3 has 12 residues. CDR3 nucleotide sequence: TGTGCCAGCAGCGAAGGATACAATGAGCAGTTCTTC. It is translated as CASSEGYNEQFF.

This clonotype was counted a few times. V usage is TRBV11-2 and J usage is TRBJ2-3; D remains unclear. From germline, CDR1 is SGHAT and CDR2 FQNNGV. Deletions cut 2 bases from V and 6 bases from J, with 6 bases between. CDR3 size: 12 residues. CDR3 protein: CASSLSADTQYF. CDR3 nucleotide sequence: TGTGCCAGCAGCTTAAGCGCCGATACGCAGTATTTT.

This sequence joins TRBV4-3 and TRBJ1-2; the match to TRBD1 covers 8 bases. With V trimmed by 2 bases and J by 4 bases, 3 bases remained unmatched. The CDR3 has 14 residues. Germline loops: CDR1 LGHNA, CDR2 YSLEER. CDR3 sequence: CASSQIDRGYGYTF. In DNA form, the CDR3 reads TGCGCCAGCAGCCAAATAGACAGGGGCTATGGCTACACCTTC.

This chain links TRBV2 with TRBJ2-2; 8 positions match TRBD1. Germline CDR1 SNHLY, CDR2 FYNNEI. J lost 7 bases, V lost 1 base, and 8 bases had no gene match. The CDR3 is 16 residues long. CDR3 DNA: TGTGCCAGCAGTGAAGAAGGAGGGACAGGACGCGGGGAGCTGTTTTTT. Protein product: CASSEEGGTGRGELFF.

This clonotype was counted ten times or more. The chain employs TRBV20-1 and TRBJ2-7, with 7 bases fitting TRBD1. Germline CDR1 DFQATT, CDR2 SNEGSKA (reference sequence). The CDR3 totals 14 residues. The V segment lost 3 bases and the J segment 0 bases; nucleotides outside the gene matches: 5. CDR3 protein: CSASNRDSSYEQYF. The CDR3 DNA reads as TGCAGTGCTAGTAACCGGGACAGCTCCTACGAGCAGTACTTC.

This clonotype was counted a few times. The chain recombines TRBV2 with TRBJ1-5; D is uncertain. With 4 bases removed from V and 2 bases from J, the gap between germline ends came to 15 bases. The CDR3 consists of 16 residues. Germline CDR1 reads SNHLY; CDR2 reads FYNNEI. The CDR3 protein is CASSAGLFGGNQPQHF. The CDR3 nucleotides read TGTGCCAGCAGTGCGGGCCTCTTCGGGGGCAATCAGCCCCAGCATTTT.

The CDR3 here is CASSPRSSYNSPLHF. The CDR3 bases are TGTGCCAGCAGCCCCCGGAGCTCCTATAATTCACCCCTCCACTTT. The gene calls are TRBV9 and TRBJ1-6, with unresolved D. The CDR3 length is 15 residues. Looked up from germline, CDR1 is SGDLS and CDR2 is YYNGEE. Trimming pared 4 bases from V and 0 bases from J, leaving 8 bases between.

There are many counts of this clonotype. Relative to the germline gene, one junction end is altered; a read error may explain this. The J gene is TRBJ1-2, the V gene TRBV29-1; 7 bases match TRBD1. In germline, CDR1 is SQVTM, CDR2 ANQGSEA. The CDR3 contains 10 residues. CDR3 amino acids: CSVVTGTLDF. CDR3 in DNA: TGCAGCGTCGTGACAGGGACCCTAGACTTC.

A few counts support this clonotype. The J gene is TRBJ2-6, the V gene TRBV7-2, with TRBD1 identical over 8 bases. Germline values: CDR1 SGHTA, CDR2 FQGNSA. Losses at the gene ends were 5 bases for V and 3 bases for J; bases not matched to a gene: 9. The CDR3 extends over 17 amino acids. CDR3 region: CASSRRTGFRGANVLTF. DNA of the CDR3: TGTGCCAGCAGCAGGAGGACAGGGTTCCGTGGGGCCAACGTCCTGACTTTC.